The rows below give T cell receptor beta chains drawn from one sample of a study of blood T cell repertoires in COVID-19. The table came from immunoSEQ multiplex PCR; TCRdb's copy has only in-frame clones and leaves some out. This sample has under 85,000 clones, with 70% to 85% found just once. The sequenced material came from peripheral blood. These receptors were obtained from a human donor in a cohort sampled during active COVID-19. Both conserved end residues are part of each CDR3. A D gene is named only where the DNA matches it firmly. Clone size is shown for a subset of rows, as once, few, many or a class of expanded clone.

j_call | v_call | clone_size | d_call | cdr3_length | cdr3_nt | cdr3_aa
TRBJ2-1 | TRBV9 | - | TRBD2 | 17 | TGTGCCAGCAGCGTAGCGACTAGCCCTAGCTCCTACAATGAGCAGTTCTTC | CASSVATSPSSYNEQFF
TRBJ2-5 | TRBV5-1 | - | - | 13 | TGCGCCAGCAGCTTGGGGCAGGGTCTGACCCAGTACTTC | CASSLGQGLTQYF
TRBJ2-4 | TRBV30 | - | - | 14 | TGTGCCTGGAGTGTTAGTGGAGCCAAAAACATTCAGTACTTC | CAWSVSGAKNIQYF
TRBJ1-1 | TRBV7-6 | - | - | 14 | TGTGCCAGCAGCTTAGATCCAGGGGCCAAAGAAGCTTTCTTT | CASSLDPGAKEAFF
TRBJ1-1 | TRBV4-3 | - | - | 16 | TGCGCCAGCAGCCAAGTATTGGGCAGGGCGAACACTGAAGCTTTCTTT | CASSQVLGRANTEAFF
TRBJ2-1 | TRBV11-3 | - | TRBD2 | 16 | TGTGCCAGCAGCTTAGAGGGGACTAGTATTTACAATGAGCAGTTCTTC | CASSLEGTSIYNEQFF
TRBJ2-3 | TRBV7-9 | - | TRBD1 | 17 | TGTGCCAGCAGCTTAGTTGGACAGGGGGCGGGGTTGCGAACGCAGTATTTT | CASSLVGQGAGLRTQYF
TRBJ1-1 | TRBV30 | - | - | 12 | TGTGCCTGGAGTCTCGGACTACTTGAAGCTTTCTTT | CAWSLGLLEAFF
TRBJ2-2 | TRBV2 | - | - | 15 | TGTGCCAGCAGTGTCGGTAGAGGCAACACCGGGGAGCTGTTTTTT | CASSVGRGNTGELFF
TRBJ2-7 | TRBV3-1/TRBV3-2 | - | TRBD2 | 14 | TGTGCCAGCAGTAAGCGGGGGGGCCTCTACGAGCAGTACTTC | CASSKRGGLYEQYF
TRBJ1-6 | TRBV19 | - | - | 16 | TGTGCCAGTAGTATTCAAGGACAGTCGCTCAATTCACCCCTCCACTTT | CASSIQGQSLNSPLHF
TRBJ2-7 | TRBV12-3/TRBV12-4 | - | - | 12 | TGTGCCAGCAGTCAACAGGCCTACGAGCAGTACTTC | CASSQQAYEQYF
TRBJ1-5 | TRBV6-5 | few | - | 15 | TGTGCCAGCAGGGGGGCCCAGTTGAACGATCAGCCCCAGCATTTT | CASRGAQLNDQPQHF
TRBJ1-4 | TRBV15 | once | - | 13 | TGTGCCACCAGCGGACAGACCAATGAAAAACTGTTTTTT | CATSGQTNEKLFF
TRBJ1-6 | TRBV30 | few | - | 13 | TGTGCCTGGAGTGGGCACGTAAATTCACCCCTCCACTTT | CAWSGHVNSPLHF
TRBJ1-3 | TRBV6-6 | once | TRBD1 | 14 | TGTGCCAGCAGTCACAGGGGTACTGGAAACACCATATATTTT | CASSHRGTGNTIYF
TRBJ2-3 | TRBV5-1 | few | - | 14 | TGCGCCAGCAGGTCCCTTGGAGGCACAGATACGCAGTATTTT | CASRSLGGTDTQYF
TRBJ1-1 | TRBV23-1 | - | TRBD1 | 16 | TGCGCCAGCACCACCGGGACAGGGGGCATGGTCAGTGAAGCTTTCTTT | CASTTGTGGMVSEAFF
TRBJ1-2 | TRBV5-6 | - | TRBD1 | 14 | TGTGCCAGCAGCTCTGGGACAGGAGACTATGGCTACACCTTC | CASSSGTGDYGYTF
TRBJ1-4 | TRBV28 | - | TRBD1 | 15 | TGTGCCAGCAGTTCCCGGGACAGCCTTAATGAAAAACTGTTTTTT | CASSSRDSLNEKLFF
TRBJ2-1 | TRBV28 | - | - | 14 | TGTGCCAGCAGTTTATCCCCAACCTACAATGAGCAGTTCTTC | CASSLSPTYNEQFF
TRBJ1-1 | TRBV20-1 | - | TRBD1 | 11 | TGCAGTGCGGAGACAGGGGGTTGGCATTTCTTT | CSAETGGWHFF
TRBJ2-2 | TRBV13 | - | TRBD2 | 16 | TGTGCCAGCAGCCATATAGTAGCGGGGGGGCCCGGGGAGCTGTTTTTT | CASSHIVAGGPGELFF
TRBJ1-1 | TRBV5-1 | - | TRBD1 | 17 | TGCGCCAGCAGCACCTACGGGACAGGGGAGGGGAGTACTGAAGCTTTCTTT | CASSTYGTGEGSTEAFF
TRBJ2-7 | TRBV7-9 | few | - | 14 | TGTGCCAGCAGCTTTGCGGCTTCCTCCTACGAGCAGTACTTC | CASSFAASSYEQYF
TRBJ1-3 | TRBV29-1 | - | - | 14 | TGCAGCGTTGAATATGGGAGCTCTGGAAACACCATATATTTT | CSVEYGSSGNTIYF
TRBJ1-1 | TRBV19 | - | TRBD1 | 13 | TGTGCCAGTACCCAACAGGGGATGGCTGAAGCTTTCTTT | CASTQQGMAEAFF
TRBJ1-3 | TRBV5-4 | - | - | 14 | TGTGCCAGCAGCTCACAGGGCTCTGGAAACACCATATATTTT | CASSSQGSGNTIYF
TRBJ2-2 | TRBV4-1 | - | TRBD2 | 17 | TGCGCCAGCAGCCGGAAGACTAGCGGGGGAGGCACCGGGGAGCTGTTTTTT | CASSRKTSGGGTGELFF
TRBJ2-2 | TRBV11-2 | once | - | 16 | TGTGCCAGCAGCCCTCGGACCGACGGAGGCACCGGGGAGCTGTTTTTT | CASSPRTDGGTGELFF
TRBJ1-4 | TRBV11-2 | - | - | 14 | TGTGCCAGCAGCTTATCCAGGGGTAATGAAAAACTGTTTTTT | CASSLSRGNEKLFF
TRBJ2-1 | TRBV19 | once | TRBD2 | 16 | TGTGCCAGTACCAAATTTACTAGCGGGGGAAAGAATGAGCAGTTCTTC | CASTKFTSGGKNEQFF
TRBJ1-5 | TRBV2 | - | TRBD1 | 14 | TGTGCCAGCAGGGGCGGGACAGCCAATCAGCCCCAGCATTTT | CASRGGTANQPQHF
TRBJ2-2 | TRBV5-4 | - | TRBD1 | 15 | TGTGCCACTTTCTCAGGGGGCCTTAGGTCCGGGGAGCTGTTTTTT | CATFSGGLRSGELFF
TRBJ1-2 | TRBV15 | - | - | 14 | TGTGCCACCAGCAGAGATCTGGGGGGGCAAGGCTACACCTTC | CATSRDLGGQGYTF
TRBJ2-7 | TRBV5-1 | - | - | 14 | TGCGCCAGCAGCTTGGCCCGGGGGACGTACGAGCAGTACTTC | CASSLARGTYEQYF
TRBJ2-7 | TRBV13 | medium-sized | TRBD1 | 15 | TGTGCCAGCAGCTCCCGAGACAGGGGGCTGTACGAGCAGTACTTC | CASSSRDRGLYEQYF
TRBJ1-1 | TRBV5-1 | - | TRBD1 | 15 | TGCGCCAGCAGCTGGAAGACAGGGGGGAACACTGAAGCTTTCTTT | CASSWKTGGNTEAFF
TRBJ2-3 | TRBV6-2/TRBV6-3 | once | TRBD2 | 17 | TGTGCCAGCAGCGGACCCCTAAAGCGGGGGATCTCGGATACGCAGTATTTT | CASSGPLKRGISDTQYF
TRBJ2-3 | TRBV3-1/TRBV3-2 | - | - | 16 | TGTGCCAGCAGCCAAGATATCGGGGGGCCCGCAGATACGCAGTATTTT | CASSQDIGGPADTQYF
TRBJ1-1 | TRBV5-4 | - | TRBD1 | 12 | TGTGCCAGCAGCGTAAACAGGGGGATAGCTTTCTTT | CASSVNRGIAFF
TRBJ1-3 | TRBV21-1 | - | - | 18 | TGTGCCAGCAGCAAAGTACGAAACAGGGCCCTCTCTGGAAACACCATATATTTT | CASSKVRNRALSGNTIYF
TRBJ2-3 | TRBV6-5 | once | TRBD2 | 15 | TGTGCCAGCAGTTCCTGGGGCGGGGGGGCATATACGCAGTATTTT | CASSSWGGGAYTQYF